A single sample gave rise to the 17 T cell receptor beta chains below, sequenced in a study of cytomegalovirus exposure and HLA in healthy donors listed by TCRdb under 2017. The method was the immunoSEQ multiplex PCR assay. This is the immuneACCESS table as TCRdb keeps it, with only in-frame sequences that have V and J called. A part of the clones is gone; compared with another copy, unresolved V genes explain less than half, and the rest is unexplained. Counted in this sample were 90,000 to 130,000 clones; over 75% of them appeared once. The top ten constitute more than 1.4% of the sample. The specimen was PBMCs. Receptors were obtained from a woman in her 30s in good health and CMV-seropositive.

The chain couples TRBV28 to TRBJ1-3; D is possibly TRBD1 (5 bases). The CDR3 covers 15 residues. In germline, CDR1 is MDHEN, CDR2 SYDVKM. V was shortened by 1 base and J by 2 bases, with 9 bases between the two germline ends. The CDR3 bases are TGTGCCAGCAGTTTATCCCCGGGGGCTGGAAACACCATATATTTT. This codes for CASSLSPGAGNTIYF.

The sample holds one count of this clone. The V call is TRBV4-2, the J call TRBJ2-3, with 13 bases matching TRBD2. J gave up 5 bases and V 2 bases, and 4 bases lay outside the gene matches. CDR1 and CDR2 (germline): LGHNA, YNFKEQ. The CDR3 is 16 amino acids. The CDR3 sequence is CASSQTSGRAGDTQYF. The CDR3 DNA reads as TGTGCCAGCAGCCAAACTAGCGGGAGGGCCGGAGATACGCAGTATTTT.

The chain carries TRBV5-4 and TRBJ1-2; 10 positions match TRBD1. This CDR3 is 16 amino acids long. Germline V lookup: CDR1 SGHNT, CDR2 YYREEE (reference sequence). J lost 2 bases, V lost 4 bases, and 8 bases had no gene match. CDR3 sequence reads: CASSDRQGAKNYGYTF. The CDR3 bases are TGTGCCAGCAGCGACCGACAGGGGGCTAAGAACTATGGCTACACCTTC.

The chain couples TRBV28 to TRBJ2-7, with TRBD2 as a possible D gene (5 bases). The CDR3 consists of 14 residues. Germline CDR1 and CDR2: MDHEN and SYDVKM. Trimming stripped 5 bases from V and 6 bases from J, with 17 bases between. The CDR3 is CASSIPGLSGEQYF. Here the CDR3 DNA reads TGTGCCAGCAGTATTCCGGGCTTAAGCGGCGAGCAGTACTTC.

V is TRBV6-6 and J is TRBJ2-7, with TRBD2 matching over 8 bases. The CDR3 contains 14 residues. The V and J ends lost 7 bases and 4 bases, in that order; junction bases with no gene match: 9. The V gene's germline CDR1 is MNHNY and CDR2 SVGAGI (reference sequence). The CDR3 sequence is CASNPGGRKYEQYF. For the CDR3, the DNA is TGTGCCAGCAACCCGGGGGGGCGAAAATACGAGCAGTACTTC.

This chain links TRBV5-1 with TRBJ1-4; 9 bases match TRBD1. The CDR3 is 14 residues long. With 4 bases clipped from V and 8 bases from J, the junction kept 6 bases outside the gene matches. CDR1 is SGHRS and CDR2 is YFSETQ in the germline V gene. The CDR3 region has the DNA TGCGCCAGCAGCCGGACAGGGGTAGGGGAAAAACTGTTTTTT. Residues: CASSRTGVGEKLFF. The complete variable domain, with remaining parts taken from reference TRBV5-1 and TRBJ1-4, reads KAGVTQTPRYLIKTRGQQVTLSCSPISGHRSVSWYQQTPGQGLQFLFEYFSETQRNKGNFPGRFSGRQFSNSRSEMNVSTLELGDSALYLCASSRTGVGEKLFFGSGTQLSVL.

The rearrangement links TRBV2 to TRBJ1-5; TRBD1 agrees at 8 bases. The CDR3 totals 16 residues. The trim removed 11 bases at V and 6 bases at J, leaving 18 bases unmatched. Looked up from germline, CDR1 is SNHLY and CDR2 is FYNNEI. CDR3 in DNA: TGTGCCTCCCACTCCGGACAGGGCCTACAAGGTCAGCCCCAGCATTTT. Protein product: CASHSGQGLQGQPQHF.

J is TRBJ2-6 and V is TRBV5-1; TRBD2 is a possible D gene (6 bases). Trimming left V 6 bases short and J 0 bases short, with 13 bases between. This CDR3 region has 16 residues. In germline, CDR1 is SGHRS, CDR2 YFSETQ. The DNA of the CDR3 is TGCGCCAGCACCGGGGGAGGCAGCTCTGGGGCCAACGTCCTGACTTTC. Translation: CASTGGGSSGANVLTF.

The sample holds one count of this clone. CDR3 sequence: CASSPGERETQYF. The CDR3 region has the DNA TGTGCCAGCAGTCCGGGAGAGCGAGAGACCCAGTACTTC. The chain employs TRBV6-5 and TRBJ2-5; D possibly corresponds to TRBD2 (6 bases). CDR3 length: 13 residues. CDR1 MNHEY and CDR2 SVGAGI come from the germline V gene. V was trimmed by 5 bases and J by 4 bases, leaving 11 bases between them.

V usage is TRBV6-5 and J usage is TRBJ2-7; maybe TRBD1 (5 bases). Germline CDR1 is MNHEY and CDR2 is SVGAGI. The CDR3 is 14 amino acids. Trimming shortened V by 6 bases and J by 2 bases, and 14 bases separated the two germline ends. This chain's CDR3 is CASSTPARAYEQYF. The CDR3 DNA follows: TGTGCCAGCAGCACCCCAGCCAGGGCCTACGAGCAGTACTTC.

This clone was counted a single time. The chain uses TRBV6-5 and TRBJ1-1, with D unresolved. Germline CDR1 and CDR2: MNHEY and SVGAGI. V was pared by 6 bases and J by 3 bases, with 11 bases between. The CDR3 spans 13 residues. This chain's CDR3 is CASRPRLYTEAFF. The CDR3 bases are TGTGCCAGCAGACCCCGGTTGTACACTGAAGCTTTCTTT.

This chain joins TRBV19 and TRBJ1-5, with D uncertain. Germline lookup yields CDR1 LNHDA and CDR2 SQIVND (reference sequence). The CDR3 length is 16 residues. Trimming took 0 bases from V and 4 from J, leaving 13 bases between them. CDR3 nucleotide sequence: TGTGCCAGTAGTATAGAATGGGCCAGGCATAATCAGCCCCAGCATTTT. Encoded protein: CASSIEWARHNQPQHF.

J is TRBJ2-3 and V is TRBV7-9; a weak D match, TRBD1 (5 bases). V lost 5 bases and J lost 0, with 12 bases in between. This CDR3 comprises 15 residues. Germline loops: CDR1 SEHNR, CDR2 FQNEAQ (reference sequence). The CDR3 loop is CASSNDRFSTDTQYF. The CDR3 bases are TGTGCCAGCAGCAACGACAGATTTAGCACAGATACGCAGTATTTT. Supplemented by reference TRBV7-9 and TRBJ2-3, the full variable domain reads DTGVSQNPRHKITKRGQNVTFRCDPISEHNRLYWYRQTLGQGPEFLTYFQNEAQLEKSRLLSDRFSAERPKGSFSTLEIQRTEQGDSAMYLCASSNDRFSTDTQYFGPGTRLTVL.

This chain connects TRBV4-3 to TRBJ2-7, with D perhaps TRBD1 (5 bases). CDR1 LGHNA and CDR2 YSLEER come from the germline V gene. CDR3 size: 14 residues. V was pared by 1 base and J by 0 bases, with 7 bases between. The chain's CDR3 is CASSQGQSSYEQYF. The DNA of the CDR3 is TGCGCCAGCAGCCAAGGACAGAGCTCCTACGAGCAGTACTTC.

The CDR3 bases are TGTGCCACAACCAGGCGGGAGGGTACCGGGGAGCTGTTTTTT. Amino acid sequence: CATTRREGTGELFF. This chain links TRBV10-3 with TRBJ2-2, with TRBD2 identical over 9 bases. There are 14 residues in the CDR3. V dropped 10 bases and J dropped 5; count of bases not matched to a gene: 8. CDR1 is ENHRY and CDR2 is SYGVKD in the germline V gene.

The chain uses TRBV19 and TRBJ2-5; weak D call: TRBD1 (6 bases). Germline V gene lookup returns CDR1 LNHDA and CDR2 SQIVND (reference sequence). Trimming pared 9 bases from V and 5 bases from J, leaving 19 bases between. The CDR3 spans 14 residues. The CDR3 DNA sequence: TGTGCCAGCAGATTACAGGGAATGGGGGAGACCCAGTACTTC. It yields the protein CASRLQGMGETQYF.

The V and J genes are TRBV6-5 and TRBJ2-7; TRBD2 might be the D (5 bases). Germline CDR1 MNHEY, CDR2 SVGAGI. Trimming cost V 6 bases and J 4 bases, with 7 bases left between them. This CDR3 contains 11 residues. The DNA for the CDR3 is TGTGCCAGCAGAAGCGGTTACGAGCAGTACTTC. It codes for CASRSGYEQYF.